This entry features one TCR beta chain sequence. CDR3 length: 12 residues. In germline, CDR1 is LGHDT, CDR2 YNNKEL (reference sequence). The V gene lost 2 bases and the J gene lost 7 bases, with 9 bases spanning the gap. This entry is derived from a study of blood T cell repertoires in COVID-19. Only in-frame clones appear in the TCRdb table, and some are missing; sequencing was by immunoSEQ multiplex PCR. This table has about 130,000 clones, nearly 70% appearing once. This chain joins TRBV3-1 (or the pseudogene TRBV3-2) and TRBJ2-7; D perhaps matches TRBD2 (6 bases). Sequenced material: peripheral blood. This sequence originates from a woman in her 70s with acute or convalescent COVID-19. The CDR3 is CASSQLAYEQYF. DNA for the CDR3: TGTGCCAGCAGCCAACTAGCGTATGAGCAGTACTTC.